This T cell receptor (beta chain) was observed in a study of T cell repertoires in cytomegalovirus infection. Study in general: HLA-C-restricted CMV epitopes, recently identified, and well-studied HLA-B-restricted ones were used by the study. Through public TCR beta signatures, both CMV infection and matching HLA type were indicated.

Findings and limits, study-wide: The study identified carriers of CMV plus the relevant HLA from cumulative public TCR beta family frequency. Dominating the ex vivo response were TCR beta clonotypes that were CMV-specific and HLA-C-restricted.

This clonotype was found many times. Its antigen is not identified. TCRdb re-derived calls from the reads in MiXCR, one entry per CDR3 protein. The data show about 500,000 distinct CDR3 sequences, around 30% seen once. The germline V gene encodes CDR1 SGHTA and CDR2 FQGNSA. The CDR3 runs to 18 residues. Trimming took 5 bases from V and 6 from J; bases not matched to a gene: 13. The chain joins TRBV7-2 to TRBJ2-3, with 14 bases that match TRBD2. This receptor was obtained from a human donor in good health (CMV status not recorded). Some clones in this sample may be carry-over from other donors' samples. The starting material was cultured PBMCs, obtained from culture after CMV antigen stimulation. The CDR3 region has the DNA TGTGCCAGCAGCCCCGGGACTAGCGGGAGTCGATTTGCCGATACGCAGTATTTT. It specifies CASSPGTSGSRFADTQYF. The full variable domain, its missing parts supplied by reference TRBV7-2 and TRBJ2-3, is GAGVSQSPSNKVTEKGKDVELRCDPISGHTALYWYRQSLGQGLEFLIYFQGNSAPDKSGLPSDRFSAERTGGSVSTLTIQRTQQEDSAVYLCASSPGTSGSRFADTQYFGPGTRLTVL.